This record concerns one TCR beta chain sequence. As originally analysed: Reference gene primer amplification gave nucleated cell count estimates. Sequenced by immunoSEQ multiplex PCR; TCRdb stores in-frame clones only, minus some. Clonal size and the V and J genes are those of that table, whereas D and trimming came from the DNA. The sample holds some 260,000 clones, around nine tenths seen once. V lost 7 bases, J lost 1 base, and 7 bases lay in between. The CDR3 is made up of 12 amino acids. CDR1 is LNHDA, CDR2 SQIVND, per germline (reference sequence). This entry is derived from a study of blood T cell repertoires in COVID-19. Study summary: The origin of the acute and convalescent COVID-19 samples was the United States, Italy and Spain. Sources were T cells, B-cell-depleted T cells, or PBMCs; the material itself was cDNA or gDNA.

This receptor was obtained from a man aged 18 to 30 with active or convalescent COVID-19. Sequenced input: peripheral blood. The V call is TRBV19, the J call TRBJ1-1; D call uncertain. CDR3 in DNA: TGTGCCAGTAAGGCAGGGAACACTGAAGCTTTCTTT. It encodes CASKAGNTEAFF.